This T cell receptor beta chain was obtained from a study of T cells in Graves' hyperthyroidism and ophthalmopathy (dated by TCRdb to between 2019 and 2020). About the full investigation: Peripheral blood was collected at initial diagnosis, before any treatment. TCR V-J signatures able to tell the groups apart were searched for in a discovery cohort of 100 or so patients, of whom more than 40 had Graves' ophthalmopathy and roughly 59 had stable Graves' hyperthyroidism. Prospective prediction of ophthalmopathy was tested in an independent validation cohort of approximately 19 hyperthyroidism patients and 15 to 17 patients who later progressed to ophthalmopathy. The roughly 100 discovery patients were divided at random into training and test sets in a 7:3 ratio. Thyroid tissue and blood T-cell repertoires from six Graves' hyperthyroidism patients were also compared in the study. Once sampling was done, hyperthyroidism patients were given methimazole at a starting dose of 30 mg daily, whereas ophthalmopathy patients were given high-dose intravenous methylprednisolone. The paper reports TCR Vbeta CDR3 sequencing of about 140 peripheral blood samples: 43 ophthalmopathy, approximately 74 hyperthyroidism and around 17 progressor patients.

TCR beta CDR3 regions were amplified from RNA transcripts. The first round of RT-PCR for the TCR CDR3 was performed with the HTBI primer set and the Qiagen OneStep RT-PCR kit. A second multiplex PCR round built the libraries, followed by size selection and purification. Paired-end sequencing of the libraries was performed with 100 bp reads on an Illumina HiSeq2000. The authors processed their data as follows. Raw data were processed with SOAPnuke, discarding reads with adapters, uncalled bases, mean Phred below 15, or no exact constant-primer or identifier match. COPE v1.2.5 was used to merge high-quality paired reads, and clonotypes were defined as unique nucleotide sequences. MiTCR v1.1 was used to align the clonotypes against IMGT TRBV, TRBD and TRBJ reference segments. Only V-J combinations with frequency above 0.0001, covering about 99% of repertoires, were analysed. A TCS score was defined as the ratio between F50 (clonal expansion) and ExV (chaos), using BLOSUM62-based TCRdist between CDR3 peptides within each V-J. Welch's t-statistics and random forest reduced fewer than 600 V-J features to 10 to 15, which were used in a naive Bayes classifier (R e1071). TCRdb trimmed the raw reads at Q25, called clones with MiXCR and kept productive beta chains. Under each unique CDR3 protein, matching rows form one entry showing the most common genes and DNA. These V and J calls originate from TCRdb's pipeline instead of the authors' own analysis. Here the sample has hundreds of thousands of distinct CDR3 sequences; just under 20% occur a single time. The ten largest clonotypes hold over 45% of the sample.

Per the germline V gene, LGHNA is the CDR1 and YSLEER is the CDR2. The trim is 0 bases for V and 8 bases for J, with a gap of 13 bases between the germline ends. The CDR3 runs 14 amino acids, cysteine and phenylalanine included. The sequence is cut down to CDR3 DNA, 42 bases in frame from base 1. Moderately to severely active disease, a Clinical Activity Score of at least 3, a NOSPECS grade of at least 4, and a duration under 3 months were present in ophthalmopathy patients. The study excluded patients with uncontrolled infections, other autoimmune diseases, pregnancy or lactation. Diagnoses were established on the basis of clinical symptoms, serum thyroxine and TRAb, thyroid ultrasound, and orbital computed tomography. PBMCs were separated from 10 ml of fresh peripheral blood using Ficoll-Paque density gradient centrifugation. Total RNA was extracted with Trizol reagent, and quality was checked on an Agilent 2100 Bioanalyzer.

As regards this clonotype: Its antigen is not yet known. No base qualities exist here, and no much larger clone lies one base off it.

The paper's findings and limits, for the study overall: In cross-validation, a model built on a 13 V-J signature told ophthalmopathy apart from stable hyperthyroidism with 85% to 90% sensitivity and around 81% specificity, and in testing the same model reached 80%/75%. During validation, the model predicted progression to ophthalmopathy a median of roughly six months ahead of onset, with almost 71% sensitivity and almost 75% specificity. Blood samples also contained most of the expanded thyroid clonotypes (frequency above 0.001), which suggests that blood repertoires may reflect thyroid immune responses. Sample size was not statistically predetermined, and investigators were not blinded to group allocation.

The receptor was isolated from a man aged 35-49 years with Graves' ophthalmopathy. The sequenced material came from blood. The V gene is TRBV4-3 and the J gene is TRBJ1-1; the D segment could be TRBD1, given 6 matching bases. The DNA sequence is as follows: TGCGCCAGCAGCCAAGATCCCAACAGGGCCGAAGCTTTCTTT. This sequence encodes CASSQDPNRAEAFF.